This TCR beta chain came from a study of blood T cell repertoires in COVID-19. Study context: T cells, B-cell-depleted T cells, or PBMCs provided the cDNA or gDNA that served as material.

The method was immunoSEQ multiplex PCR; TCRdb's version includes in-frame clones alone and lacks a portion of them. The sample records 120,000 or so clones, 88% being singletons. Germline V lookup: CDR1 SEHNR, CDR2 FQNEAQ (reference sequence). V was cut by 5 bases and J by 3 bases, with 13 bases left in between. The CDR3 length is 14 residues. The rearrangement links TRBV7-9 to TRBJ1-1, with TRBD1 as a possible D gene (6 bases). Sample: peripheral blood. The TCR comes from a man aged 45-65 years with acute or convalescent COVID-19. The CDR3 DNA is TGTGCCAGCAGCGTACCCGGGACATACACTGAAGCTTTCTTT. Residues: CASSVPGTYTEAFF.